The rows below give T cell receptor beta chains drawn from one sample of a study of blood T cell repertoires in COVID-19. TCRdb's copy holds only in-frame clones and misses some; the assay was immunoSEQ multiplex PCR. This sample has some 200,000 clones, with approximately 84% found just once. Input material: peripheral blood. The receptors were sampled from a man aged 50 or older who had recovered from COVID-19. CDR3s include the opening cysteine and the closing phenylalanine or tryptophan. D genes are given only for firm matches. Clone size is stated in some rows and not others, as once, few, many or a class when expanded.

abundance,j_gene,d_gene,v_gene,CDR3nt,CDR3aa
NA,TRBJ2-4,NA,TRBV27,TGTGCCAGCAGTTTTTACAGGGCCTCCAAAAACATTCAGTACTTC,CASSFYRASKNIQYF
NA,TRBJ2-1,TRBD1,TRBV30,TGTGCCAGTAAGGCCGGGACAGCCTACAATGAGCAGTTCTTC,CASKAGTAYNEQFF
NA,TRBJ2-7,NA,TRBV10-3,TGTGCCATCAGTGACTTCGACGAGCAGTACTTC,CAISDFDEQYF
NA,TRBJ2-7,NA,TRBV6-1,TGTGCCAGCAGTGAACTGTCCCGCTACGAGCAGTACTTC,CASSELSRYEQYF
NA,TRBJ2-1,TRBD2,TRBV19,TGTGCCAGTAGTATGAAGGCGGGAGGGCCTTATGAGCAGTTCTTC,CASSMKAGGPYEQFF
NA,TRBJ2-3,NA,TRBV30,TGTGCCTGGAGCCCTAATCGTATATTAGATACGCAGTATTTT,CAWSPNRILDTQYF
NA,TRBJ2-1,TRBD2,TRBV5-4,TGTGCCAGCAGCTTGGCGAGACTAGCGGACTACAATGAGCAGTTCTTC,CASSLARLADYNEQFF
NA,TRBJ1-2,NA,TRBV7-9,TGTGCCAGCAGCTTAATTGGGACACTCGACTATGGCTACACCTTC,CASSLIGTLDYGYTF
NA,TRBJ2-1,NA,TRBV7-9,TGTGCCAGCAGCTTAGATCAGGTGAATGAGCAGTTCTTC,CASSLDQVNEQFF
NA,TRBJ2-3,TRBD1,TRBV29-1,TGCAGCGTTGACTCCAGGGGGCTCGCAGATACGCAGTATTTT,CSVDSRGLADTQYF
NA,TRBJ2-3,TRBD2,TRBV7-8,TGTGCCAGCAGCCCCCCGACTAGCTGGGTCACAGATACGCAGTATTTT,CASSPPTSWVTDTQYF
NA,TRBJ1-5,NA,TRBV12-3/TRBV12-4,TGTGCCAGCAGTTTCGTTGAGAGTCAGCCCCAGCATTTT,CASSFVESQPQHF
once,TRBJ1-1,TRBD1,TRBV7-9,TGTGCCAGCAGCAGGACAGGACAAAAGACCGAAGCTTTCTTT,CASSRTGQKTEAFF
NA,TRBJ2-3,TRBD2,TRBV7-2,TGTGCCAGCAGCAGCGGACTAGCGGGGGGCAAAGATACGCAGTATTTT,CASSSGLAGGKDTQYF
NA,TRBJ2-7,TRBD2,TRBV5-6,TGTGCCAGCAGCTTCTACTCTAGCGGGAGAGCCTACGAGCAGTACTTC,CASSFYSSGRAYEQYF
NA,TRBJ2-5,NA,TRBV7-9,TGTGCCAGCAGCTTAGGTGGCACCCAAGAGACCCAGTACTTC,CASSLGGTQETQYF
NA,TRBJ1-4,TRBD1,TRBV27,TGTGCCAGCAGTTTATCTCGACAGGGCGGTGAAAAACTGTTTTTT,CASSLSRQGGEKLFF
few,TRBJ1-1,NA,TRBV5-1,TGCGCCAGCAGAAAGAATCTCAGGGTGAACACTGAAGCTTTCTTT,CASRKNLRVNTEAFF
NA,TRBJ2-3,NA,TRBV2,TGTGCCAGCAGGCGGGACACAGATACGCAGTATTTT,CASRRDTDTQYF
NA,TRBJ2-1,NA,TRBV9,TGTGCCAGCAGCTCTCTAATTTCCAATGAGCAGTTCTTC,CASSSLISNEQFF
NA,TRBJ1-4,TRBD1,TRBV28,TGTGCCAGCAGTAACAGGGGGCGTTTCGAAAAACTGTTTTTT,CASSNRGRFEKLFF
NA,TRBJ2-5,TRBD1,TRBV5-1,TGCGCCAGCAGCCCCGGGACAGGGCGGGAGACCCAGTACTTC,CASSPGTGRETQYF
NA,TRBJ1-2,TRBD1,TRBV5-1,TGCGCCAGCAGCGCCGGACAGGGACAGAAGCCTGATGGCTACACCTTC,CASSAGQGQKPDGYTF
NA,TRBJ2-7,TRBD2,TRBV7-2,TGTGCCAGCAGCTTCCGGACTAGCGGCGCCTACGAGCAGTACTTC,CASSFRTSGAYEQYF
NA,TRBJ2-7,NA,TRBV21-1,TGTGCCAGCAGCAAATTTCAGGGGACCGTCTCCCCTCCCGAGCAGTACTTC,CASSKFQGTVSPPEQYF
NA,TRBJ2-6,NA,TRBV28,TGTGCCAGCAAAACAGGTTCCTACTCTGGGGCCAACGTCCTGACTTTC,CASKTGSYSGANVLTF
NA,TRBJ2-5,NA,TRBV7-2,TGTGCCAGCAGCTCGAGTCGGTTTAAGCAGGGAGGAGAGACCCAGTACTTC,CASSSSRFKQGGETQYF